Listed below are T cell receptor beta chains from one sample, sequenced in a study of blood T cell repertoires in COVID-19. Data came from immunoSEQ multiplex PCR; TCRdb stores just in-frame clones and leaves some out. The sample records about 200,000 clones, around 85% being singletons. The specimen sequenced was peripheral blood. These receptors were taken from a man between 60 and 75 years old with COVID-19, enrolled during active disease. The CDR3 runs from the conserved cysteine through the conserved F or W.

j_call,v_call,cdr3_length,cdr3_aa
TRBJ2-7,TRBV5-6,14,CASSLEGISYEQYF
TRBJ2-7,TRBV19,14,CASSTRQGRDEQYF
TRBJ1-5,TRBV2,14,CASSGQVSNQPQHF
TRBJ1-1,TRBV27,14,CASSLGLGNTEAFF
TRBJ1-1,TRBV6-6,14,CASSLGTGRTEAFF
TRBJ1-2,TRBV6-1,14,CASSEAQGNYGYTF
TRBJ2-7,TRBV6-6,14,CASSLSQGPYEQYF
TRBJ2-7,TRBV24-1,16,CATSDSSGGRTYEQYF
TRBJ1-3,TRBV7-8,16,CASSSNRGGSGNTIYF
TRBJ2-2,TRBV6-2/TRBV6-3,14,CASSSSVTTGELFF
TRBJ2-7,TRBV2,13,CASSQGFSYEQYF
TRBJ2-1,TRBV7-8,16,CASSWSTSGVYNEQFF
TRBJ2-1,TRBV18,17,CASSPPVQGNFYNEQFF
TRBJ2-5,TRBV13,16,CASSFGTSGGWETQYF
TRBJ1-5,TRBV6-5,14,CASSPTGPWEPQHF
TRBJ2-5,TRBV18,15,CASSPPSGLEETQYF
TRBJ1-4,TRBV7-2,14,CASSLGWAAEKLFF
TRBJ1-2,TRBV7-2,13,CASEPGGYYGYTF
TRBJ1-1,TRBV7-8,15,CASSFSGIRGTEAFF
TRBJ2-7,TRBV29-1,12,CSAREGSYEQYF
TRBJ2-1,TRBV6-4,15,CASSAEQGGYNEQFF
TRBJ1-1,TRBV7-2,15,CASSLQGTLNTEAFF
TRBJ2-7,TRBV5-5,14,CASSLSGHSYEQYF
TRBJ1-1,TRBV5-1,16,CASSPGRGQGATEAFF
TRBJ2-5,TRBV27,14,CASSFGGNQETQYF
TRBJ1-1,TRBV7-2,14,CASSVRQGETEAFF
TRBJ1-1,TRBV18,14,CASSPVQGETEAFF
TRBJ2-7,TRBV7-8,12,CASSRTVYEQYF
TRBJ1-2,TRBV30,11,CAWSEGQGYTF
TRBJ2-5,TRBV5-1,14,CASSFQGALETQYF
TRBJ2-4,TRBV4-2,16,CASSQDSAGLRAIQYF
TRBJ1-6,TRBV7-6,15,CASSLQGKGNSPLHF
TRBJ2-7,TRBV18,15,CASSLRTGPTYEQYF
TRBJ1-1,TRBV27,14,CASSLQGGITEAFF
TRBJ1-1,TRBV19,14,CASIHTGERVGAFF
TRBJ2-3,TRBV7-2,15,CASSRSGTTPDTQYF
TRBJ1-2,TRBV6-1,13,CASSEGAVYGYTF
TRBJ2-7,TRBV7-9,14,CASSLTTGRNEQYF
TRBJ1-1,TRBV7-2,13,CASSLYVSTEAFF
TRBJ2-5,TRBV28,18,CASSPSPGLGSLQETQYF